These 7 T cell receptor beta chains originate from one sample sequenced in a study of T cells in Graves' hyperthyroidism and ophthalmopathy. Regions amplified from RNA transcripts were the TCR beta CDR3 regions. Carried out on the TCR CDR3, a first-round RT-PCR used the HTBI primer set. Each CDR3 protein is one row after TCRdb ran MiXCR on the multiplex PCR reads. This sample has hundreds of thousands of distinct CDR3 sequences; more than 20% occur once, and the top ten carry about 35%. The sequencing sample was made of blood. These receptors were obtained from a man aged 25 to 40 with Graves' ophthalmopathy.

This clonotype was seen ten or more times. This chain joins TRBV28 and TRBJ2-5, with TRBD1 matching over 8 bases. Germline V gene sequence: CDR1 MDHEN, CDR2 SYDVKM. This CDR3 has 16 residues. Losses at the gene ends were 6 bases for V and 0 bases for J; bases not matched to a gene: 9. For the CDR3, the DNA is TGTGCCAGCAGGCCTACTACAGGGGGAGACCAAGAGACCCAGTACTTC. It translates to CASRPTTGGDQETQYF.

Written as DNA, the CDR3 is TGCGCCAGCAGCCAAGAGTCCAGCTCCTACGAGCAGTACTTC. Encoded protein: CASSQESSSYEQYF. This chain links TRBV4-1 with TRBJ2-7; D unclear. The germline V gene has CDR1 MGHRA and CDR2 YSYEKL. The CDR3 extends over 14 amino acids. Trimming stripped 0 bases from V and 0 bases from J, with 6 bases between.

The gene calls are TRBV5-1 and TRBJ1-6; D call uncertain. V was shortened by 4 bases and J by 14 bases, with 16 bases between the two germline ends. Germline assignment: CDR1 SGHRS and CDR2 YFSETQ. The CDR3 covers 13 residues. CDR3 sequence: CASSQTVRPTLHF. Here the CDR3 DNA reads TGCGCCAGCAGCCAGACGGTCAGGCCGACCCTCCACTTT.

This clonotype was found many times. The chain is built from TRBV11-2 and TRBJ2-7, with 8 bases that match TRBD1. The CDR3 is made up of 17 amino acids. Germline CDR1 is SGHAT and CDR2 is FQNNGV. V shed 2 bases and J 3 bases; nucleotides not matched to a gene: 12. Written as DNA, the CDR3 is TGTGCCAGCAGCTTACTCGAAGTTAGGACAGGGTTCTACGAGCAGTACTTC. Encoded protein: CASSLLEVRTGFYEQYF.

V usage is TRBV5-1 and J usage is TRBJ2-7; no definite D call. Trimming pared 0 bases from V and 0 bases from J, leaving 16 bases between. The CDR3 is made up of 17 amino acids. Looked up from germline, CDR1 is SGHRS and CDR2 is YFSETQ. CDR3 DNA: TGCGCCAGCAGCTTGGAAGTTCACAGACCTAGCTCCTACGAGCAGTACTTC. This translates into CASSLEVHRPSSYEQYF.

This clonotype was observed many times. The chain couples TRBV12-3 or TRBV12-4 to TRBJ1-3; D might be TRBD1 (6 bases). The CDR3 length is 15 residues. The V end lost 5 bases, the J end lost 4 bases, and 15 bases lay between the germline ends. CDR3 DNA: TGTGCCAGCAGTCGACAGGTGGGATTCGGAAACACCATATATTTT. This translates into CASSRQVGFGNTIYF.

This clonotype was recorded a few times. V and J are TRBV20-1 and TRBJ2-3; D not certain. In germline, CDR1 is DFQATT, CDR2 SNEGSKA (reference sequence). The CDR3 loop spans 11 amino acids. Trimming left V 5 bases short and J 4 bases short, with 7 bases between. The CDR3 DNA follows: TGCAGTGCTCCGATGGCAGATACGCAGTATTTT. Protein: CSAPMADTQYF.